A single sample is the source of the 32 T cell receptor beta chains below, sequenced in a study of yellow fever vaccine responses in identical twins. Each CDR3 protein is one row after TCRdb ran MiXCR on the RT-PCR reads. The data hold some 1,200 distinct CDR3 sequences, with roughly 78% observed a single time. The starting material was T cells from blood (PBMCs), unsorted or a sorted subset (not recorded which), obtained before or after yellow fever vaccination (not recorded which). All receptors derive from a female donor who received the yellow fever vaccine.

V usage is TRBV12-3 or TRBV12-4 and J usage is TRBJ2-7; 8 bases are a match to TRBD1. V lost 7 bases and J lost 3; bases outside the gene matches: 5. The CDR3 has 13 amino acids. This chain's CDR3 is CASTSGGFYEQYF. In DNA form, the CDR3 reads TGTGCCAGCACGTCAGGGGGCTTCTACGAGCAGTACTTC.

The chain has TRBV11-2 and TRBJ1-2, with D unclear. Germline V gene lookup returns CDR1 SGHAT and CDR2 FQNNGV. With 1 base removed from V and 0 bases from J, the gap between germline ends came to 3 bases. The CDR3 is 13 amino acids. The DNA for the CDR3 is TGTGCCAGCAGCTTAGGAGCTAACTATGGCTACACCTTC. This translates into CASSLGANYGYTF.

The chain joins TRBV4-3 to TRBJ2-7; TRBD1 agrees at 8 bases. V was pared by 4 bases and J by 6 bases, with 8 bases of the junction left unmatched. Per the germline V gene, CDR1 is LGHNA and CDR2 is YSLEER. CDR3 length: 14 amino acids. For the CDR3, the DNA is TGCGCCAGCAGCCCCTGGACAGGGATCGCCGAGCAGTACTTC. Translated, it gives CASSPWTGIAEQYF.

This clonotype was detected once. The chain has TRBV12-3 or TRBV12-4 and TRBJ1-2; 9 positions match TRBD1. Trimming cost V 6 bases and J 2 bases; bases outside gene matches: 13. This CDR3 has 17 amino acids. This CDR3 is CASRPTGGGFVNYGYTF. The CDR3 bases are TGTGCCAGCAGACCTACAGGGGGCGGATTTGTCAACTATGGCTACACCTTC.

This CDR3 is CASSTPGLGANEQFF. In nucleotides, the CDR3 is TGTGCCAGCAGCACCCCGGGACTAGGGGCCAATGAGCAGTTCTTC. The genes are TRBV7-3 and TRBJ2-1, with 8 bases matching TRBD2. This CDR3 spans 15 amino acids. In germline, CDR1 is SGHTA, CDR2 FQGTGA. V was clipped by 5 bases and J by 6 bases; unmatched bases: 9.

This clonotype was recorded once. The chain is built from TRBV15 and TRBJ1-5, with D perhaps matching TRBD1 (6 bases). CDR1 and CDR2 from the germline V gene are LNHNV and YYDKDF (reference sequence). The ends were cut back, 5 bases at V and 7 bases at J, with 15 bases in the middle. The CDR3 runs 14 residues. CDR3 coding DNA: TGTGCCACCAGCGCCTCAGGGGCGAGGCAGCCCCAGCATTTT. It translates to CATSASGARQPQHF.

J is TRBJ2-1 and V is TRBV10-3, with a weak D call TRBD2 (5 bases). Trimming cost V 8 bases and J 1 base, with 15 bases left between them. CDR1 is ENHRY, CDR2 SYGVKD, per germline. The CDR3 spans 15 residues. The CDR3 spells CAIGPQSGSYNEQFF. The CDR3 DNA follows: TGTGCCATCGGCCCCCAAAGCGGTTCCTACAATGAGCAGTTCTTC.

The chain couples TRBV15 to TRBJ2-1; the match to TRBD1 covers 8 bases. This CDR3 region has 15 residues. Germline V gene sequence: CDR1 LNHNV, CDR2 YYDKDF (reference sequence). V lost 1 base, J lost 8 bases, and 7 bases stayed unmatched. CDR3 sequence (DNA): TGTGCCACCAGCAGAGGTACAGGGGGAACCGATGAGCAGTTCTTC. This codes for CATSRGTGGTDEQFF.

V is TRBV5-5 and J is TRBJ1-1; TRBD1 matches at 7 bases. From germline, CDR1 is SGHKS and CDR2 YYEKEE (reference sequence). The J segment lost 7 bases and the V segment lost 3 bases, leaving 6 bases of the junction unmatched. This CDR3 has 13 amino acids. Here the CDR3 reads CASSSWDSYEAFF. The CDR3 DNA follows: TGTGCCAGCAGCTCGTGGGACAGCTATGAAGCTTTCTTT.

The chain recombines TRBV24-1 with TRBJ2-3; D is undetermined. Trimming pared 1 base from V and 2 bases from J, leaving 3 bases between. The germline CDR1 and CDR2 sequences are KGHDR and SFDVKD. This CDR3 is built from 13 residues. CDR3 sequence (DNA): TGTGCCACCAGTGATTTAGACACAGATACGCAGTATTTT. Translating it yields CATSDLDTDTQYF.

The chain links TRBV6-5 to TRBJ2-5, with 10 bases that match TRBD1. The germline V gene has CDR1 MNHEY and CDR2 SVGAGI. There are 16 residues in the CDR3. The V gene end was trimmed by 6 bases and the J gene end by 7 bases; junction bases not matched to a gene: 14. The chain's CDR3 is CASSRRTGGALGTQYF. In DNA, the CDR3 is TGTGCCAGCAGCCGACGGACAGGGGGAGCCTTAGGGACCCAGTACTTC.

The chain joins TRBV6-5 to TRBJ2-7; D is possibly TRBD2 (6 bases). CDR1 and CDR2 (germline): MNHEY, SVGAGI. This CDR3 spans 17 amino acids. V lost 2 bases and J 2 bases, leaving 19 bases between the germline ends. CDR3 in amino acids: CASSYGGQKVGAYEQYV. CDR3 bases: TGTGCCAGCAGTTACGGAGGGCAAAAGGTTGGGGCCTACGAGCAGTACGTC.

This chain connects TRBV29-1 to TRBJ2-5; 9 bases agree with TRBD2. The germline gives CDR1 SQVTM, CDR2 ANQGSEA. The CDR3 is 13 residues long. Trimming removed 6 bases from V and 3 bases from J; junction bases left unmatched: 5. The CDR3 DNA reads TGCAGCGTCTTGACTAGCGGAAAAGAGACCCAGTACTTC. It yields the protein CSVLTSGKETQYF.

V gene TRBV30 combines with J gene TRBJ2-5, with D tentatively TRBD2 (7 bases). Germline V gene lookup returns CDR1 GTSNPN and CDR2 SVGIG (reference sequence). The length of the CDR3 is 13 residues. The germline V and J ends were trimmed by 7 bases and 5 bases, with 17 bases remaining between them. CDR3 residues: CASVSRGQETQYF. The CDR3 coding sequence is TGTGCCTCAGTGTCGCGGGGGCAGGAGACCCAGTACTTC.

The chain carries TRBV15 and TRBJ2-1; D unresolved. V lost 5 bases, J lost 4 bases, and 6 bases lay in between. There are 12 residues in the CDR3. The germline V gene encodes CDR1 LNHNV and CDR2 YYDKDF (reference sequence). The CDR3 DNA follows: TGTGCCACCAGCGCACAATACAATGAGCAGTTCTTC. This translates into CATSAQYNEQFF. The variable domain in full, with the rest retrieved from reference TRBV15 and TRBJ2-1, is DAMVIQNPRYQVTQFGKPVTLSCSQTLNHNVMYWYQQKSSQAPKLLFHYYDKDFNNEADTPDNFQSRRPNTSFCFLDIRSPGLGDTAMYLCATSAQYNEQFFGPGTRLTVL.

The chain links TRBV6-1 to TRBJ1-2; 10 positions agree with TRBD1. The CDR3 covers 16 residues. The trim removed 4 bases at V and 7 bases at J, leaving 12 bases unmatched. Germline CDR1 is MNHNS and CDR2 is SASEGT. The CDR3 here is CASSARRGTGASGYTF. CDR3 bases: TGTGCCAGCAGTGCTCGGCGGGGGACAGGGGCGAGTGGCTACACCTTC.

This sequence joins TRBV3-1 and TRBJ2-3; 8 positions agree with TRBD2. The V segment lost 4 bases and the J segment 0 bases; nucleotides outside the gene matches: 3. Germline CDR1 LGHDT, CDR2 YNNKEL (reference sequence). CDR3 length: 15 residues. DNA for the CDR3: TGTGCCAGCAGCCTTGGCGGGGGGAGCACAGATACGCAGTATTTT. Its translation is CASSLGGGSTDTQYF.

This clonotype appeared a single time. V is TRBV11-1 and J is TRBJ2-5; 8 bases agree with TRBD1. Germline CDR1 SGHAT, CDR2 FQDESV (reference sequence). After removal of 6 bases from V and 4 bases from J, the junction contained 4 bases not matched to a gene. The CDR3 covers 13 residues. The CDR3 sequence: CASSRDRRETQYF. CDR3 bases: TGTGCCAGCAGTCGGGACAGGAGAGAGACCCAGTACTTC.

This rearrangement joins TRBV11-2 to TRBJ2-7; 8 nucleotides line up with TRBD1. This CDR3 is built from 15 residues. Looked up from germline, CDR1 is SGHAT and CDR2 is FQNNGV. The junction had 5 bases not matched to a gene; V was cut back by 2 bases and J by 2 bases. As DNA, the CDR3 is TGTGCCAGCAGCTTATTAGGGGACAGGACCTACGAGCAGTACTTC. Its protein product is CASSLLGDRTYEQYF.

This chain uses TRBV14 with TRBJ2-3; no reliable D call. This CDR3 has 12 amino acids. Germline V gene lookup returns CDR1 SGHDN and CDR2 FVKESK. V was clipped by 3 bases and J by 6 bases, with 7 bases between them. CDR3 bases: TGTGCCAGCAGCCAGTTGCGGGATACGCAGTATTTT. It specifies CASSQLRDTQYF.

The chain combines TRBV6-1 with TRBJ2-1, with D unresolved. Germline V CDR1 and CDR2: MNHNS, SASEGT. Trimming shortened V by 5 bases and J by 8 bases, and 13 bases separated the two germline ends. This CDR3 is 13 amino acids long. The CDR3 loop reads CASSRDLADEQFF. The CDR3 DNA is TGTGCCAGCAGTCGCGACCTGGCGGATGAGCAGTTCTTC.

The chain couples TRBV15 to TRBJ2-7; 8 bases line up with TRBD1. Germline V gives CDR1 LNHNV, CDR2 YYDKDF (reference sequence). With V trimmed by 4 bases and J by 2 bases, 4 bases remained unmatched. This CDR3 has 14 amino acids. CDR3 in DNA: TGTGCCACCAGCACAGGACAGGGCGCCTACGAGCAGTACTTC. It translates to CATSTGQGAYEQYF.

V gene TRBV7-6 combines with J gene TRBJ2-7, with 7 bases that match TRBD2. The V and J ends lost 5 bases and 2 bases, in that order; junction bases with no gene match: 12. Germline values: CDR1 SGHVS, CDR2 FNYEAQ. This CDR3 has 16 amino acids. CDR3 sequence: CASSPPRAGVPYEQYF. As DNA, the CDR3 is TGTGCCAGCAGCCCCCCCCGGGCGGGAGTGCCCTACGAGCAGTACTTC.

This clonotype has only one observation. The rearrangement uses TRBV5-5 and TRBJ2-7; tentatively, D is TRBD1 (5 bases). Germline V gene lookup returns CDR1 SGHKS and CDR2 YYEKEE (reference sequence). Trimming pared 4 bases from V and 3 bases from J, leaving 14 bases between. The CDR3 covers 14 residues. The CDR3 DNA is TGTGCCAGCAGCCCGGGTGGGGCAGTCTACGAGCAGTACTTC. Amino acid sequence: CASSPGGAVYEQYF.

V is TRBV11-1 and J is TRBJ2-7, with D tentatively TRBD1 (7 bases). The germline gives CDR1 SGHAT, CDR2 FQDESV (reference sequence). This CDR3 has 14 amino acids. Trimming removed 5 bases from V and 2 bases from J, with 13 bases in between. This chain's CDR3 is CASSPGGLTYEQYF. CDR3 DNA: TGTGCCAGCAGCCCAGGGGGACTTACCTACGAGCAGTACTTC. The complete variable domain, with remaining parts taken from reference TRBV11-1 and TRBJ2-7, reads EAEVAQSPRYKITEKSQAVAFWCDPISGHATLYWYRQILGQGPELLVQFQDESVVDDSQLPKDRFSAERLKGVDSTLKIQPAELGDSAMYLCASSPGGLTYEQYFGPGTRLTVT.

The genes are TRBV6-5 and TRBJ1-2, with TRBD1 as a possible D gene (5 bases). Deletions cut 2 bases from V and 0 bases from J, with 16 bases between. This CDR3 has 17 residues. Germline loops: CDR1 MNHEY, CDR2 SVGAGI. The CDR3 sequence is CASSYIGAAGTNYGYTF. CDR3 in DNA: TGTGCCAGCAGTTACATCGGGGCGGCGGGGACTAACTATGGCTACACCTTC.

The chain is built from TRBV6-1 and TRBJ1-2, with a possible D match to TRBD1 (6 bases). Per the germline V gene, CDR1 is MNHNS and CDR2 is SASEGT. The ends were cut back, 6 bases at V and 6 bases at J, with 20 bases in the middle. CDR3 length: 15 residues. Here the CDR3 reads CASRNAGGGSHGYTF. CDR3 bases: TGTGCCAGCAGAAACGCCGGAGGGGGGAGTCATGGCTACACCTTC.

About this clonotype: The junction shows a germline mismatch at one end, possibly a read error. This chain links TRBV7-6 with TRBJ2-3; 10 bases map to TRBD2. The CDR3 runs 13 residues. Germline assignment: CDR1 SGHVS and CDR2 FNYEAQ. CDR3 sequence (DNA): TGTGCTAGCAGCCAGCGGGGGGGAGATACGCAGTATTTT. Its protein product is CASSQRGGDTQYF.

The J gene is TRBJ2-7, the V gene TRBV12-3 or TRBV12-4; D remains ambiguous. CDR3 length: 15 residues. Trimming removed 7 bases at V and 2 bases at J, with 18 bases between. CDR3 nucleotides: TGTGCCAGCATCCACCCCCCATGGGGTCCCTACGAGCAGTACGTC. It yields the protein CASIHPPWGPYEQYV.

This chain links TRBV12-3 or TRBV12-4 with TRBJ2-7; no clear D. CDR3 length: 11 amino acids. V was clipped by 4 bases and J by 6 bases, with 7 bases between them. The CDR3 DNA is TGTGCCAGCAGTTCCCGGGCCGAGCAGTACTTC. This sequence encodes CASSSRAEQYF.

V and J are TRBV9 and TRBJ1-2; 8 bases map to TRBD1. The CDR3 is made up of 14 amino acids. The J segment lost 4 bases and the V segment lost 3 bases, leaving 5 bases of the junction unmatched. Germline V gives CDR1 SGDLS, CDR2 YYNGEE. This CDR3 is CASSGRTGPYGYTF. In nucleotides, the CDR3 is TGTGCCAGCAGCGGTAGGACAGGGCCCTATGGCTACACCTTC.

The chain employs TRBV5-1 and TRBJ2-1, with D possibly matching TRBD1 (6 bases). V was shortened by 0 bases and J by 8 bases, with 9 bases between the two germline ends. This CDR3 is built from 13 residues. Per the germline V gene, CDR1 is SGHRS and CDR2 is YFSETQ. In nucleotides, the CDR3 is TGCGCCAGCAGCTTGGGAGGGGGTTATGAGCAGTTCTTC. Encoded protein: CASSLGGGYEQFF.